One sample yielded the 8 T cell receptor beta chains listed below, sequenced in a study of PD-1 blockade in classical Hodgkin lymphoma. Brentuximab vedotin exposure varied, and every patient relapsed after autologous stem cell transplantation. TCRdb's table, derived via immunoSEQ multiplex PCR, lists solely in-frame clones and lacks some. The data contain 80,000 to 100,000 clones, approximately 92% of them seen just once; the ten biggest clones take up 2.5% to 3.5%. The sample here was peripheral blood mononuclear cells (PBMCs), taken at baseline. These TCRs come from a human donor with classical Hodgkin lymphoma.

This rearrangement joins TRBV6-5 to TRBJ1-2, with 7 bases lining up with TRBD1. Germline-derived CDR1 and CDR2 are MNHEY and SVGAGI. V shed 0 bases, J shed 11 bases, and the junction held 9 bases outside the gene matches. CDR3 length: 14 residues. CDR3 bases: TGTGCCAGCAGTTACTCGGGACAGCCTCGGTGGTACACCTTC. Amino acids: CASSYSGQPRWYTF.

This clone was seen once. In this CDR3 the conserved last residue, phenylalanine or tryptophan, is missing, so a read error is likely. The DNA is omitted, as the CDR3 cannot be located on it reliably, and the CDR3 follows TCRdb's listing. The chain links TRBV5-6 to TRBJ2-3; no check of the table's D call, TRBD2, against the DNA was made. Germline CDR1 is SGHDT and CDR2 is YYEEEE. The CDR3 is 12 amino acids in total, end residues counted. The CDR3 loop is CASSLTSGRPYI.

CDR3 DNA: TGTGCCAGCACTCGGTCTAGCGGGAGAGTCAAAGAGACCCAGTACTTC. Amino acid sequence: CASTRSSGRVKETQYF. The rearrangement links TRBV28 to TRBJ2-5; TRBD2 matches 10 bases. Germline V gene sequence: CDR1 MDHEN, CDR2 SYDVKM. The junction had 11 bases not matched to a gene; V was cut back by 7 bases and J by 3 bases. The CDR3 is 16 amino acids.

The CDR3 DNA is TGTGCCAGCGGCGTCGGGGAGACCCAGTACTTC. Its protein is CASGVGETQYF. The chain employs TRBV11-3 and TRBJ2-5; D is undetermined. V was cut by 8 bases and J by 5 bases, with 9 bases left in between. This CDR3 has 11 residues. Germline lookup yields CDR1 SGHNT and CDR2 YENEEA.

This clone was picked up a small number of times. Within the sample, other DNA sequences also encode this same CDR3. The chain combines TRBV4-1 with TRBJ1-1; tentative D call: TRBD1 (6 bases). CDR1 is MGHRA, CDR2 YSYEKL, per germline. The V gene lost 2 bases and the J gene lost 4 bases, with 8 bases spanning the gap. The CDR3 length is 13 residues. The DNA for the CDR3 is TGCGCCAGCAGCCAAAACAGGGTCACTGAAGCTTTCTTT. It translates to CASSQNRVTEAFF.

The rearrangement uses TRBV7-9 and TRBJ2-7, with TRBD2 matching over 10 bases. There are 15 residues in the CDR3. V lost 4 bases, J lost 1 base, and 4 bases stayed unmatched. The germline V gene encodes CDR1 SEHNR and CDR2 FQNEAQ (reference sequence). The CDR3 coding sequence is TGTGCCAGCAGCTCCGGGACTAGCGTATCCTACGAGCAGTACTTC. Translation gives CASSSGTSVSYEQYF.

The chain joins TRBV7-9 to TRBJ1-1, with D unresolved. Trimming removed 3 bases from V and 2 bases from J, with 7 bases in between. CDR1 SEHNR and CDR2 FQNEAQ come from the germline V gene (reference sequence). The CDR3 has 13 amino acids. This chain's CDR3 is CASSFGPNTEAFF. The CDR3, as DNA: TGTGCCAGCAGCTTTGGACCAAACACTGAAGCTTTCTTT.

The chain has TRBV7-6 and TRBJ1-2, with D possibly TRBD1 on 5 matching bases. Germline lookup yields CDR1 SGHVS and CDR2 FNYEAQ. This CDR3 region has 15 residues. V lost 6 bases to trimming and J lost 2 bases, with 16 bases between them. The CDR3 loop reads CASRRLQGSNYGYTF. Here the CDR3 DNA reads TGTGCCAGCAGGCGACTCCAGGGATCCAACTATGGCTACACCTTC.